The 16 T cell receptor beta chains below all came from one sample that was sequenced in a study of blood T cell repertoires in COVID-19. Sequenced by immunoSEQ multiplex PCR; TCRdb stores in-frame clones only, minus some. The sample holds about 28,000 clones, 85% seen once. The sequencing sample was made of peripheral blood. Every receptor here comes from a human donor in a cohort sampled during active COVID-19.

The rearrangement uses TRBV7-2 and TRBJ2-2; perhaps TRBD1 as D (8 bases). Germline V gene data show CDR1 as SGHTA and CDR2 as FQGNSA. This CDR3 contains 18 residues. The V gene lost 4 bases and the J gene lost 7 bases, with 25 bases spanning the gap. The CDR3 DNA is TGTGCCAGCAGCTCAGACCCCATCCCTAGCGGACAGGGCGGGGAGCTGTTTTTT. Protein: CASSSDPIPSGQGGELFF.

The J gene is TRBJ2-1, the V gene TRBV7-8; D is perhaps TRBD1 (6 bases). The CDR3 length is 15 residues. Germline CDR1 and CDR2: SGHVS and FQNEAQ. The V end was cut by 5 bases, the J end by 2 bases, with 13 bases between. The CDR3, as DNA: TGTGCCAGCAGCGAGGGGGTGATTCCCTACAATGAGCAGTTCTTC. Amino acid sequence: CASSEGVIPYNEQFF.

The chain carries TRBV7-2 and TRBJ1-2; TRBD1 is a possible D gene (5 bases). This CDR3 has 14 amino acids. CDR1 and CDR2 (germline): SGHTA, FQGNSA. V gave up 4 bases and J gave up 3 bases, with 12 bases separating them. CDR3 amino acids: CASSSRGEDYGYTF. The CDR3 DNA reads TGTGCCAGCAGCTCCCGGGGGGAAGACTATGGCTACACCTTC.

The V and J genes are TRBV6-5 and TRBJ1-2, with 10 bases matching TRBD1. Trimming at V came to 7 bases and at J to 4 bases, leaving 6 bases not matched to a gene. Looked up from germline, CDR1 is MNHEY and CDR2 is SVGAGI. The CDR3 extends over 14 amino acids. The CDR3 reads CASTRDRGAYGYTF. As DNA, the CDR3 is TGTGCCAGCACCCGGGACAGGGGTGCCTATGGCTACACCTTC.

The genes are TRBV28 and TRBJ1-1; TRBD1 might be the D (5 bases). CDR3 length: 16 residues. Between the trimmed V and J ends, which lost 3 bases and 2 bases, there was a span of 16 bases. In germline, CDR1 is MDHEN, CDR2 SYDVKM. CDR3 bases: TGTGCCAGCAGTTTCGGGTCAGGGAAGGTCAACACTGAAGCTTTCTTT. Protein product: CASSFGSGKVNTEAFF.

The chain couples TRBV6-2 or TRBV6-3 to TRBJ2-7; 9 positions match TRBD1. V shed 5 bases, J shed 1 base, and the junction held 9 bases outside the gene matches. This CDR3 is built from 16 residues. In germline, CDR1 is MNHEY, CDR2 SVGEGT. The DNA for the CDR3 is TGTGCCAGCAGTACCATAGGGACAGGGAAATCCTACGAGCAGTACTTC. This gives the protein CASSTIGTGKSYEQYF.

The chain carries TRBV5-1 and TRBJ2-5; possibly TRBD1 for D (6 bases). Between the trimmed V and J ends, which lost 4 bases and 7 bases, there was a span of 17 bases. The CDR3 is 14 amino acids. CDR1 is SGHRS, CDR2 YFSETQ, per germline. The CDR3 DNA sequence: TGCGCCAGCAGCCCACAGGGTTATGCGGGGACCCAGTACTTC. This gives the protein CASSPQGYAGTQYF.

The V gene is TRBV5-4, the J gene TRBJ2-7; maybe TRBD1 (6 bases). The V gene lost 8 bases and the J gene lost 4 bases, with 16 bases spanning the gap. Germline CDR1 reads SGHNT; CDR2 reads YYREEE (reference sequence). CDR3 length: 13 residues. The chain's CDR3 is CARLGGPPYEQYF. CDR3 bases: TGTGCCAGACTAGGGGGTCCTCCTTACGAGCAGTACTTC.

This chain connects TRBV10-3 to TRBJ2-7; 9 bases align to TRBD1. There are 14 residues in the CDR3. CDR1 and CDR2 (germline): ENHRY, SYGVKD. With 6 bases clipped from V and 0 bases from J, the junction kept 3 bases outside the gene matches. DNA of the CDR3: TGTGCCATCAGCGGGACAGGGACCTCCTACGAGCAGTACTTC. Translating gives CAISGTGTSYEQYF.

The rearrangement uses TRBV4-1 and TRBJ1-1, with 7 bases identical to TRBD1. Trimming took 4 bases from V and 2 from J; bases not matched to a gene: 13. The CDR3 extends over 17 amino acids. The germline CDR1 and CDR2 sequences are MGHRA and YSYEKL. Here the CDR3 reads CASSPYVATGANTEAFF. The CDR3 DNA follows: TGCGCCAGCAGCCCTTATGTCGCAACAGGGGCCAACACTGAAGCTTTCTTT.

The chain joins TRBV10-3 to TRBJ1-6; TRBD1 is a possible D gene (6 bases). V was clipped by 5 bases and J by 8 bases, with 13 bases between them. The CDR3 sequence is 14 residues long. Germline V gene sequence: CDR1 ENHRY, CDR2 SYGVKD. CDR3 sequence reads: CAISTGNQYSPLHF. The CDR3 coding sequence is TGTGCCATCAGTACAGGGAATCAGTATTCACCCCTCCACTTT.

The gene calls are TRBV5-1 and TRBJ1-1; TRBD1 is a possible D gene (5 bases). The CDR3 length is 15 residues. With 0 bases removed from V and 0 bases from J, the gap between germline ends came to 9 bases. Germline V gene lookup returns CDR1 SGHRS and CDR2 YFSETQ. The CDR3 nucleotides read TGCGCCAGCAGCTTGGTGGGGGGTCTGAACACTGAAGCTTTCTTT. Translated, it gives CASSLVGGLNTEAFF.

CDR3 in amino acids: CASSPSPGQGRDTQYF. DNA for the CDR3: TGTGCCAGCAGCCCAAGCCCGGGACAGGGAAGAGATACGCAGTATTTT. This sequence joins TRBV11-1 and TRBJ2-3; TRBD1 matches 9 bases. Unmatched junction bases numbered 11, after V lost 5 bases and J lost 5 bases. The V gene's germline CDR1 is SGHAT and CDR2 FQDESV (reference sequence). The CDR3 consists of 16 residues.

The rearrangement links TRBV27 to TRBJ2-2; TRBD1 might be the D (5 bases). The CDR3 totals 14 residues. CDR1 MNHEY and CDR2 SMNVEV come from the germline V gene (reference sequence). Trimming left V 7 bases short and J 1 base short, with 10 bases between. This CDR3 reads CASTSGQNTGELFF. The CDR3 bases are TGTGCCAGCACCTCCGGACAGAACACCGGGGAGCTGTTTTTT.

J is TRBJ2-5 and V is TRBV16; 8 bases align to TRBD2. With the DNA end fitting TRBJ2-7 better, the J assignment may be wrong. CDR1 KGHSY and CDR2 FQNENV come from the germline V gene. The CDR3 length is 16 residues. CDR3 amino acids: CASSHLRGGITYEQYF. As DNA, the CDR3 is TGTGCCAGCAGCCATTTACGCGGGGGGATTACCTACGAGCAGTACTTC.

CDR3 coding DNA: TGCGCCCCGAGGGAGGGGGGCCTTAACTATGGCTACACCTTC. This encodes CAPREGGLNYGYTF. V and J are TRBV23-1 and TRBJ1-2; a possible D gene is TRBD1 (6 bases). TRBV23-1 counts as an open reading frame of uncertain function. The CDR3 is 14 residues long. Trimming left V 11 bases short and J 1 base short, with 17 bases between.